Below, 26 T cell receptor beta chains from the same sample are listed, as sequenced in a study of monozygotic twins with inflammatory bowel disease. For each CDR3 protein, TCRdb gives one entry from its re-call of the 5' RACE reads, without DNA. This repertoire includes over 200,000 distinct CDR3 sequences. Sequencing was carried out using blood. The receptors come from a human donor with ulcerative colitis or Crohn's disease, or a healthy co-twin of an affected twin (not recorded which).

J is TRBJ1-1 and V is TRBV5-1; the TRBD1 assignment by TCRdb is unverifiable without DNA. Germline loops: CDR1 SGHRS, CDR2 YFSETQ. There are 14 residues in the CDR3. CDR3 protein: CASSLRGTGTEAFF.

J is TRBJ1-2 and V is TRBV5-1; TCRdb returns TRBD1, unconfirmable since there is no DNA. CDR3 length equals 17 residues. Germline V gene data show CDR1 as SGHRS and CDR2 as YFSETQ. The CDR3 reads CASSSTTGIGAGYGYTF.

This CDR3 reads CASSYRAANEKLFF. The chain combines TRBV7-2 with TRBJ1-4. Germline CDR1 SGHTA, CDR2 FQGNSA. The CDR3 runs 14 residues.

The chain carries TRBV7-8 and TRBJ2-5. The CDR3 is made up of 14 amino acids. The V gene's germline CDR1 is SGHVS and CDR2 FQNEAQ. CDR3 sequence: CASSPRFREETQYF.

The rearrangement uses TRBV5-1 and TRBJ1-4. The CDR3 sequence is 16 residues long. Germline assignment: CDR1 SGHRS and CDR2 YFSETQ. CDR3 region: CASSPDPSALNEKLFF.

The chain carries TRBV20-1 and TRBJ2-1; lacking DNA, the TRBD1 call made by TCRdb goes unchecked. The CDR3 is made up of 13 amino acids. CDR1 DFQATT and CDR2 SNEGSKA come from the germline V gene (reference sequence). The CDR3 is CSAPGGAGNEQFF.

This chain joins TRBV5-1 and TRBJ1-4. CDR1 is SGHRS and CDR2 is YFSETQ in the germline V gene. CDR3 size: 15 residues. The CDR3 is CASSLVAGTNEKLFF.

The rearrangement joins TRBV15 to TRBJ2-5; the D call of TRBD2 rests on TCRdb alone, since no DNA is present to check it. This CDR3 contains 16 residues. Germline lookup yields CDR1 LNHNV and CDR2 YYDKDF (reference sequence). The CDR3 protein is CATSREEGHSRETQYF.

V gene TRBV12-3 or TRBV12-4 combines with J gene TRBJ1-6; the D call from TCRdb, TRBD1, cannot be confirmed without DNA. This CDR3 is built from 15 residues. The CDR3 protein is CASSLSTGGNSPLHF.

This chain connects TRBV7-2 to TRBJ2-7; TCRdb indicates TRBD1, and absent DNA this call remains unverified. The germline gives CDR1 SGHTA, CDR2 FQGNSA. The CDR3 sequence is 14 residues long. The CDR3 here is CASSIGGGVREQYF. The full variable domain, completed using reference TRBV7-2 and TRBJ2-7, is GAGVSQSPSNKVTEKGKDVELRCDPISGHTALYWYRQSLGQGLEFLIYFQGNSAPDKSGLPSDRFSAERTGGSVSTLTIQRTQQEDSAVYLCASSIGGGVREQYFGPGTRLTVT.

The chain is built from TRBV18 and TRBJ2-7; TCRdb's D call, TRBD1, is unchecked because there is no DNA. Germline V gene lookup returns CDR1 KGHSH and CDR2 LQKENI. The CDR3 loop spans 14 amino acids. CDR3 sequence reads: CASSPPGHPGEQYF.

The rearrangement uses TRBV4-1 and TRBJ1-2. The length of the CDR3 is 14 residues. Per the germline V gene, CDR1 is MGHRA and CDR2 is YSYEKL. The CDR3 region is CASSHDGRSAGYTF.

V is TRBV5-6 and J is TRBJ2-3; TCRdb proposes TRBD2, but this gene call is untestable without DNA. Germline-derived CDR1 and CDR2 are SGHDT and YYEEEE. The CDR3 extends over 13 amino acids. CDR3 residues: CASREDFTDTQYF.

This rearrangement joins TRBV11-2 to TRBJ1-4. The germline V gene encodes CDR1 SGHAT and CDR2 FQNNGV. The CDR3 totals 12 residues. The CDR3 loop is CASSSSYEKLFF.

The chain combines TRBV4-2 with TRBJ1-1; TCRdb calls TRBD1, which cannot be checked without DNA. In germline, CDR1 is LGHNA, CDR2 YNFKEQ. The CDR3 spans 15 residues. The CDR3 loop is CASSQDGGGNTEAFF.

This chain joins TRBV20-1 and TRBJ2-1; with no DNA, the TCRdb D assignment of TRBD1 cannot be verified. The CDR3 spans 11 residues. CDR1 is DFQATT and CDR2 is SNEGSKA in the germline V gene (reference sequence). Here the CDR3 reads CSHRGGEEQFF.

This chain links TRBV20-1 with TRBJ1-5; with no DNA, the TCRdb D assignment of TRBD1 cannot be verified. This CDR3 comprises 14 residues. Per the germline V gene, CDR1 is DFQATT and CDR2 is SNEGSKA (reference sequence). The CDR3 spells CSASTGTQNQPQHF.

V and J are TRBV28 and TRBJ1-5. The CDR3 is made up of 12 amino acids. The V gene's germline CDR1 is MDHEN and CDR2 SYDVKM. The CDR3 here is CASSSEKQPQHF.

The chain's CDR3 is CAISEVSNQPQHF. V usage is TRBV10-3 and J usage is TRBJ1-5. Germline loops: CDR1 ENHRY, CDR2 SYGVKD. CDR3 length: 13 residues.

This sequence joins TRBV27 and TRBJ1-5; absent DNA, TCRdb's TRBD1 call cannot be checked. The CDR3 sequence is 13 residues long. Germline-derived CDR1 and CDR2 are MNHEY and SMNVEV (reference sequence). Here the CDR3 reads CASSYGPPQPQHF.

The rearrangement uses TRBV10-3 and TRBJ2-3. Germline CDR1 is ENHRY and CDR2 is SYGVKD. The CDR3 extends over 13 amino acids. CDR3 amino acids: CAISEIGQTAQYF.

This chain joins TRBV7-6 and TRBJ1-1. The CDR3 runs to 12 residues. Germline-derived CDR1 and CDR2 are SGHVS and FNYEAQ. CDR3 sequence reads: CASSLLNTEAFF.

The chain couples TRBV7-7 to TRBJ2-5; TCRdb designates TRBD2, a call that cannot be tested without DNA. The CDR3 sequence is 15 residues long. From germline, CDR1 is SSHAT and CDR2 FNYEAQ (reference sequence). The CDR3 is CASSPTSGAQETQYF.

V usage is TRBV6-5 and J usage is TRBJ2-5; TCRdb designates TRBD2, a call that cannot be tested without DNA. Per germline, CDR1 MNHEY and CDR2 SVGAGI. This CDR3 is 12 amino acids long. The CDR3: CASSLGPETQYF.

This chain connects TRBV20-1 to TRBJ2-1; TCRdb's D call, TRBD2, is unchecked because there is no DNA. This CDR3 is 14 amino acids long. The germline V gene has CDR1 DFQATT and CDR2 SNEGSKA (reference sequence). Here the CDR3 reads CSARASGGAPSQFF.

The rearrangement uses TRBV24-1 and TRBJ2-1; TCRdb selects TRBD1, and the lack of DNA leaves this call unchecked. Germline V CDR1 and CDR2: KGHDR, SFDVKD. The CDR3 contains 15 residues. The CDR3 protein is CATRGPGQVVDEQFF.